This T cell receptor (beta chain) was profiled in a study of regulatory T cells in long-lasting Graves disease. At least ten counts were recorded for this clonotype. CDR3 length equals 15 residues. The J segment lost 6 bases and the V segment lost 5 bases, leaving 10 bases of the junction unmatched. Germline V gene lookup returns CDR1 SGHNT and CDR2 YENEEA. The time point here: newly diagnosed GD, antithyroid drugs for less than 3 months. TCR sequences were obtained from RNA taken from PBMCs. Graves' disease diagnoses used American Thyroid Association guidelines. Arm-PCR of CDR3 regions and iRepertoire HTBI primers were used to build TCR beta libraries. One entry per CDR3 protein, called by TCRdb with MiXCR from the multiplex PCR reads. The sample shows over 350,000 distinct CDR3 sequences, approximately 15% of them seen only once. A further study also used this sample, focusing on T cells in Graves' hyperthyroidism and ophthalmopathy. Per that study: A first-round RT-PCR of the TCR CDR3 used the HTBI primer set.

The sequences come from peripheral blood mononuclear cells (PBMCs), collected at new diagnosis, from a patient treated with antithyroid drugs. This TCR came from a woman in her thirties or forties with Graves disease. The V gene is TRBV11-3, the J gene TRBJ2-3; the match to TRBD2 covers 8 bases. The CDR3, as DNA: TGTGCCAGCAGCCCAGCAGCGGGAGTCGGGGATACGCAGTATTTT. Translating it yields CASSPAAGVGDTQYF.